Listed below are T cell receptor beta chains from one sample, sequenced in a study of blood T cell repertoires in COVID-19. The data were produced by immunoSEQ multiplex PCR, yet TCRdb's version contains in-frame clones alone and is incomplete. The data show about 280,000 clones, 85% seen once. Sequencing was carried out using peripheral blood. The receptor source for this set is a human donor in a cohort sampled during active COVID-19. Each CDR3 is given with its conserved first and last residue. The D gene is left open where the match is weak. Size is stated for part of the rows, as once, few or many counts, or as a class when the clone is expanded.

j_call,d_call,clone_size,v_call,cdr3_aa,cdr3_nt
TRBJ2-1,NA,NA,TRBV19,CASSYPREAPHNEQFF,TGTGCCAGTTCTTACCCAAGGGAGGCCCCCCACAATGAGCAGTTCTTC
TRBJ1-1,NA,NA,TRBV6-2/TRBV6-3,CASSLAGARTEAFF,TGTGCCAGCAGTCTTGCGGGCGCCCGGACTGAAGCTTTCTTT
TRBJ1-1,TRBD1,NA,TRBV5-1,CASRRQGESAFF,TGCGCCAGCAGAAGACAGGGGGAAAGTGCTTTCTTT
TRBJ2-6,NA,NA,TRBV3-1/TRBV3-2,CASSHSGRNSGANVLTF,TGTGCCAGCAGCCATTCCGGGAGAAACTCTGGGGCCAACGTCCTGACTTTC
TRBJ2-3,TRBD2,NA,TRBV2,CASSLLLAGGTDTQYF,TGTGCCAGCAGCCTTCTACTAGCGGGAGGCACAGATACGCAGTATTTT
TRBJ1-2,NA,NA,TRBV5-6,CASSPVWGLDGYTF,TGTGCCAGCAGCCCGGTTTGGGGACTTGACGGCTACACCTTC
TRBJ1-1,NA,NA,TRBV6-5,CASSYTGNTEAFF,TGTGCCAGCAGTTACACGGGGAACACTGAAGCTTTCTTT
TRBJ1-4,TRBD1,NA,TRBV7-9,CASSLAETGDEKLFF,TGTGCCAGCAGCTTAGCCGAGACAGGGGATGAAAAACTGTTTTTT
TRBJ2-5,NA,NA,TRBV5-1,CASSLRVSRETQYF,TGCGCCAGCAGCCTACGGGTCAGTCGGGAGACCCAGTACTTC
TRBJ2-1,NA,NA,TRBV15,CATSRADLDYNEQFF,TGTGCCACCAGCAGAGCGGATCTAGACTACAATGAGCAGTTCTTC
TRBJ2-5,TRBD2,NA,TRBV7-9,CASSHPSGRGEETQYF,TGTGCCAGCAGCCACCCTAGCGGGAGAGGGGAAGAGACCCAGTACTTC
TRBJ2-7,TRBD1,NA,TRBV6-6,CASSSARDRGSYEQYF,TGTGCCAGCAGTTCCGCACGGGACAGGGGATCCTACGAGCAGTACTTC
TRBJ1-5,NA,NA,TRBV18,CASSIFGQAQHF,TGTGCCAGCTCAATTTTTGGGCAGGCCCAGCATTTT
TRBJ1-3,TRBD1,NA,TRBV28,CASSSTGVGNTIYF,TGTGCCAGCAGTTCTACAGGGGTCGGAAACACCATATATTTT
TRBJ1-1,NA,NA,TRBV6-5,CASSYTDTYTEAFF,TGTGCCAGCAGTTATACCGACACGTACACTGAAGCTTTCTTT
TRBJ1-6,TRBD1,NA,TRBV5-1,CASSPALAWDSRSSYNSPLHF,TGCGCCAGCAGCCCGGCCCTGGCGTGGGACAGCCGTAGCTCCTATAATTCACCCCTCCACTTT
TRBJ2-7,NA,once,TRBV27,CASRDLGVGSYEQYF,TGTGCCAGCAGAGACCTAGGAGTCGGCTCCTACGAGCAGTACTTC
TRBJ2-3,TRBD2,NA,TRBV4-2,CASGGLAGEDTQYF,TGTGCCAGCGGAGGACTAGCGGGTGAAGATACGCAGTATTTT
TRBJ2-1,TRBD1,NA,TRBV11-2,CASSSTGGVHNEQFF,TGTGCCAGCAGCTCGACAGGGGGCGTCCACAATGAGCAGTTCTTC